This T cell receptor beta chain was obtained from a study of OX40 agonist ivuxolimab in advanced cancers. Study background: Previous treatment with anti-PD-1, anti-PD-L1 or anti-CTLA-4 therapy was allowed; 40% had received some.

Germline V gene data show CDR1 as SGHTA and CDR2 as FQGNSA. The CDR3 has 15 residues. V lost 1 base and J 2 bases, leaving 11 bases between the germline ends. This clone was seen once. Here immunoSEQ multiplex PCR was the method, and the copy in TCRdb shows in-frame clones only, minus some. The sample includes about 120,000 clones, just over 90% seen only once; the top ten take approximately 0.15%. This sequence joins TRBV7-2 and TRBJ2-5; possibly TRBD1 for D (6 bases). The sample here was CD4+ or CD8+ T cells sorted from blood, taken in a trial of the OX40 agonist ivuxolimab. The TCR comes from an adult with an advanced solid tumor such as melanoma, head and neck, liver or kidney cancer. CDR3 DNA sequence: TGTGCCAGCAGCTTAGGCCCAGGGGCTCAAGAGACCCAGTACTTC. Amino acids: CASSLGPGAQETQYF.